A selection of T cell receptor beta chains follows, all from one sample in a study of cytomegalovirus exposure and HLA in healthy donors. Clones were sequenced by immunoSEQ multiplex PCR, and TCRdb holds only the in-frame ones, with some missing. The sample has roughly 150,000 clones; 65% to 85% are singletons. Sample: PBMCs. These TCRs come from a woman aged 18-29 years in good health and CMV-seronegative. The CDR3 runs from the conserved cysteine through the conserved F or W.

V	J	CDR3
TRBV2	TRBJ2-7	CASKRDITSSYEQYF
TRBV9	TRBJ1-2	CASSAQGAANYGYTF
TRBV19	TRBJ1-3	CASSISPSPLDGVLGDTIYF
TRBV6-4	TRBJ2-1	CASSEDSGNYNEQFF
TRBV6-1	.	CAIGQGRSYEQYF
TRBV5-1	TRBJ1-5	CASSLDAGNGNQPQHF
TRBV15	TRBJ1-4	CATSRVDRGRTNEKLFF
TRBV6-4	TRBJ1-5	CASSATGGGSQPQHF
TRBV7-9	TRBJ2-1	CASSLERSSPNEQFF
TRBV28	TRBJ1-1	CASEGASLDTEAFF
TRBV6-1	TRBJ2-7	CASTGTSGGSYEQYF
TRBV5-8	TRBJ2-3	CASSLGGGARSLDTQYF
TRBV6-5	TRBJ1-2	CASSYSEGVYGYTF
TRBV14	TRBJ1-1	CASSRPGRGHEAFF
TRBV18	TRBJ2-2	CASSPGWALNTGELFF
TRBV19	TRBJ1-1	CASSIPGGANTEAFF
TRBV29-1	TRBJ1-3	CSALETGNTIYF
TRBV7-2	TRBJ1-5	CASSFFAGVNQPQHF
TRBV5-4	TRBJ1-6	CASSQDRVSNSPLHF